A selection of T cell receptor beta chains follows, all from one sample in a study of PD-L1 blockade in urothelial cancer. Sequenced by immunoSEQ multiplex PCR; TCRdb stores in-frame clones only, minus some. This sample has 35,000 to 55,000 clones, with 81% found just once. The input for sequencing was PBMCs, taken around atezolizumab (anti-PD-L1) treatment. These receptors came from a man aged 70 or older with urothelial cancer. CDR3s include the opening cysteine and the closing phenylalanine or tryptophan. Fields, in order: V gene, clone size, J gene, D gene, CDR3 DNA, CDR3 protein. The D gene is left open where the match is weak. Some rows have no size entry. The others give once, few or many, or a class for an expanded clone.

TRBV7-7,.,TRBJ2-2,.,TGTGCCAGCAGCTTCCGACTGGACACCGGGGAGCTGTTTTTT,CASSFRLDTGELFF
TRBV13,.,TRBJ2-2,.,TGTGCCAGCAGCCGCGGCAGGGGGAACACCGGGGAGCTGTTTTTT,CASSRGRGNTGELFF
TRBV28,.,TRBJ2-3,TRBD2,TGTGCCAGCAGTTTATTGGGCGGCCTAGCGGGAAGAGATACGCAGTATTTT,CASSLLGGLAGRDTQYF
TRBV28,.,TRBJ2-3,.,TGTGCCAGCAGCCTACGGACTGCAGATACGCAGTATTTT,CASSLRTADTQYF
TRBV2,.,TRBJ1-5,.,TGTGCCAGCAGAACCAACAGGGATGAGCCCCAGCATTTT,CASRTNRDEPQHF
TRBV20-1,.,TRBJ1-1,.,TGCAGTGCAAGAATGAGCACTGAAGCTTTCTTT,CSARMSTEAFF
TRBV10-3,.,TRBJ2-3,.,TGTGCCATCAGTGAGGTCTCCGGCACAGATACGCAGTATTTT,CAISEVSGTDTQYF
TRBV21-1,.,TRBJ1-4,.,TGTGCCAGCAGCAAAGACCGCAGGGCCCACGGAAGAAAACTGTTTTTT,CASSKDRRAHGRKLFF
TRBV2,few,TRBJ2-7,.,TGTGCCAGCAGTGAGGGCAGGGACGAGCAGTACTTC,CASSEGRDEQYF
TRBV7-2,.,TRBJ2-1,TRBD1,TGTGCCAGCAGCTTAGCTGGGACAGGTCACAATGAGCAGTTCTTC,CASSLAGTGHNEQFF
TRBV7-2,.,TRBJ1-1,.,TGTGCCAGCAGCCTACCGACAACAATGAACACTGAAGCTTTCTTT,CASSLPTTMNTEAFF
TRBV6-5,.,TRBJ2-7,.,TGTGCCAGCAGACTAATCCAGGGAAACGAGCAGTACTTC,CASRLIQGNEQYF
TRBV5-1,.,TRBJ2-1,TRBD2,TGCGCCAGCAGAAAGTCCGGGACTAGCGGGAGTAGGGAGCAGTTCTTC,CASRKSGTSGSREQFF
TRBV6-4,.,TRBJ2-3,.,TGTGCCAGCAGTGACGGCACCACAGATACGCAGTATTTT,CASSDGTTDTQYF
TRBV6-5,.,TRBJ2-3,TRBD1,TGTGCCAGCAGGCCCGACAGGGATCGCACAGATACGCAGTATTTT,CASRPDRDRTDTQYF
TRBV30,.,TRBJ2-5,.,TGTGCCTGGAGCCCAACAGGTTTGATGGAGACCCAGTACTTC,CAWSPTGLMETQYF
TRBV7-8,medium-sized,TRBJ1-1,.,TGTGCCAGTCGCGGGGGCGAGGCAGCTTTCTTT,CASRGGEAAFF
TRBV6-4,.,TRBJ2-5,.,TGTGCCAGCAGTGACCAGCCTGGCGGGGAGACCCAGTACTTC,CASSDQPGGETQYF
TRBV7-2,.,TRBJ2-3,.,TGTGCCAGCAGCCCCTACAGGGCCACAGATACGCAGTATTTT,CASSPYRATDTQYF
TRBV6-5,.,TRBJ2-7,TRBD1,TGTGCCAGCAGTCGATCCGGACAGGACTCCTACGGGCAGTACTTC,CASSRSGQDSYGQYF
TRBV6-5,once,TRBJ1-3,.,TGTGCCAGCAGTTACTCGACAGGAAACACCATATATTTT,CASSYSTGNTIYF
TRBV28,.,TRBJ2-1,.,TGTGCCAGCAGTACGTACCTGGTGAGCTACAATGAGCAGTTCTTC,CASSTYLVSYNEQFF
TRBV6-4,.,TRBJ2-3,TRBD2,TGTGCCAGCAGTGTAGCGGGAGGTCCAGATACGCAGTATTTT,CASSVAGGPDTQYF
TRBV4-1,.,TRBJ1-5,TRBD1,TGCGCCAGCAGCCCCCGGACAGGGGAATGGCCCAATCAGCCCCAGCATTTT,CASSPRTGEWPNQPQHF
TRBV7-3,.,TRBJ2-3,.,TGTGCCAGCAGCTCCAGTCCACGCACAGATACGCAGTATTTT,CASSSSPRTDTQYF
TRBV28,.,TRBJ1-1,TRBD1,TGTGCCAGCAGTTTATTGGTGGGACAGGGATTTACTGAAGCTTTCTTT,CASSLLVGQGFTEAFF
TRBV7-8,.,TRBJ1-1,.,TGTGCCAGCAGCTTAGGTTTCGGGAACACTGAAGCTTTCTTT,CASSLGFGNTEAFF
TRBV14,.,TRBJ2-7,.,TGTGCCAGCAGCCAAGGAGCGGACTACGAGCAGTACTTC,CASSQGADYEQYF
TRBV5-6,.,TRBJ1-1,.,TGTGCCAGCAGCTTTAATATGAACACTGAAGCTTTCTTT,CASSFNMNTEAFF
TRBV28,.,TRBJ2-1,.,TGTGCCAGCAGTTTCCCGACATATCAGACCTACAATGAGCAGTTCTTC,CASSFPTYQTYNEQFF
TRBV4-3,.,TRBJ2-2,.,TGCGCCAGCAGCCAAGATCGGGAGTGGGTCACCGGGGAGCTGTTTTTT,CASSQDREWVTGELFF
TRBV5-1,.,TRBJ2-3,TRBD2,TGCGCCAGCAGCTTAACCGGGACTAGCGAACCCACAGATACGCAGTATTTT,CASSLTGTSEPTDTQYF